This T cell receptor (beta chain) was profiled in a study of cytomegalovirus exposure and HLA in healthy donors. Germline V CDR1 and CDR2: LGHNA, YNFKEQ. CDR3 length: 13 amino acids. V lost 4 bases and J lost 7, with 11 bases in between. This clone occurred once. Its specificity is not known. The PCR ran on 60 Vbeta and 13 Jbeta primers. As handled by the study authors: A later analysis counted some 87 million unique TCR beta chains, around 12 million shared. Produced via immunoSEQ multiplex PCR; TCRdb's table is partial and in-frame only. D and trimming come from the DNA, and the V and J calls and clone size come from that table. The repertoire has 150,000 or so clones, around 88% of them found once; the top ten carry over 1.5%. Overall study findings and caveats: Donors belonging to an Asian-associated ancestry cluster reportedly showed fewer N-insertions in productive TCRs than the 666-donor mean, according to what a later analysis found. Solely CMV serostatus was available to characterize immune exposure.

This TCR was sampled from a young woman in good health and CMV-seronegative. The sample comprised PBMCs. The chain employs TRBV4-2 and TRBJ1-3; D unresolved. CDR3 sequence reads: CASSPLPGNTIYF. The CDR3, as DNA: TGTGCCAGCAGCCCCCTCCCGGGGAACACCATATATTTT.